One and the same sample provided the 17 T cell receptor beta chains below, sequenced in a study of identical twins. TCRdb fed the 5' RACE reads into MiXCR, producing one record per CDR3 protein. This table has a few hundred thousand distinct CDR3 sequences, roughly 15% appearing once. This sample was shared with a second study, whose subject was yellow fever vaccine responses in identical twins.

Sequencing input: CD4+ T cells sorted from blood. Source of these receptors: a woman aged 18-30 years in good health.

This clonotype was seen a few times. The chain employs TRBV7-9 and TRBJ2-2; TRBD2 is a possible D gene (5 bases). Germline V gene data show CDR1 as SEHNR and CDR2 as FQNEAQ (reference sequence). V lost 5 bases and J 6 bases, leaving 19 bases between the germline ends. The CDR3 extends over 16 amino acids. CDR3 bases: TGTGCCAGCAGCGTGCGGGCTTCCGGAGAATCCGGGGAGCTGTTTTTT. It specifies CASSVRASGESGELFF.

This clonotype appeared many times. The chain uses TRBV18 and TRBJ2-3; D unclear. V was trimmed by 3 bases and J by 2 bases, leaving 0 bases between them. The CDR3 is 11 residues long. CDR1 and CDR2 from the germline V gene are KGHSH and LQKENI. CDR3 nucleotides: TGTGCCAGCTCACCCACAGATACGCAGTATTTT. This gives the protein CASSPTDTQYF.

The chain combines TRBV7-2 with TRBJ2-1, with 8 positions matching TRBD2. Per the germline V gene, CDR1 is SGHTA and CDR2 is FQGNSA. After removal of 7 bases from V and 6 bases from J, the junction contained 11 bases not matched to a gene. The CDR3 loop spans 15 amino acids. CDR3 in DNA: TGTGCCAGCAAGACGGGAGGGCCCCCCTCCAATGAGCAGTTCTTC. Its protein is CASKTGGPPSNEQFF. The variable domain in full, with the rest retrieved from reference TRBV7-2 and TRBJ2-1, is GAGVSQSPSNKVTEKGKDVELRCDPISGHTALYWYRQSLGQGLEFLIYFQGNSAPDKSGLPSDRFSAERTGGSVSTLTIQRTQQEDSAVYLCASKTGGPPSNEQFFGPGTRLTVL.

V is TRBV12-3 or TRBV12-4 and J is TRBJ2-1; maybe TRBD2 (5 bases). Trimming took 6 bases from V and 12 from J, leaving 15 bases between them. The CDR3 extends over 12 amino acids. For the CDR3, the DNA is TGTGCCAGCAGCCCAGGCGGGCGTGGGCAGTTCTTC. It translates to CASSPGGRGQFF.

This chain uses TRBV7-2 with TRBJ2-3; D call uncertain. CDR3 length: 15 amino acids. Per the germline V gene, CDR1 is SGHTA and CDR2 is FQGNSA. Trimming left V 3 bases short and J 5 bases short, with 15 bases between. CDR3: CASSLVPAPGDTQYF. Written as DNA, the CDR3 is TGTGCCAGCAGCTTGGTCCCAGCCCCGGGAGATACGCAGTATTTT.

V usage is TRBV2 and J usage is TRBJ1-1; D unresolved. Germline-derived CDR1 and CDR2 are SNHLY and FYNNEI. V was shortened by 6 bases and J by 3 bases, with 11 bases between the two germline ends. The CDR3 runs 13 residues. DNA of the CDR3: TGTGCCAGCAGATCTAATGGGGACACTGAAGCTTTCTTT. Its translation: CASRSNGDTEAFF.

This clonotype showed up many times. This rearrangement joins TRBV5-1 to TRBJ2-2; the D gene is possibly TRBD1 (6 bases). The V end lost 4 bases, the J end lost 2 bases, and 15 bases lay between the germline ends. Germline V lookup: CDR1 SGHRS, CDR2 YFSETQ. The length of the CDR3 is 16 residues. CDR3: CASSKQQGRNTGELFF. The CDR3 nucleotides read TGCGCCAGCAGCAAACAACAGGGACGAAACACCGGGGAGCTGTTTTTT.

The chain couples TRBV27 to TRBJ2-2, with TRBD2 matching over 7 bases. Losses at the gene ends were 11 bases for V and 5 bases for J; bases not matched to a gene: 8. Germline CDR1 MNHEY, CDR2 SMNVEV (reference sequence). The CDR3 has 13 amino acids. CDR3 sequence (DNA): TGTGCCGGAGGCGGGGGTCCGACCGGGGAGCTGTTTTTT. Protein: CAGGGGPTGELFF.

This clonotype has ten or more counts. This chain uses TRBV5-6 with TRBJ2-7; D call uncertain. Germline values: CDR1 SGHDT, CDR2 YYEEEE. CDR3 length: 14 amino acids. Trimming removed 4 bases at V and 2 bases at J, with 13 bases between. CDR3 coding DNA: TGTGCCAGCAGCCTATCAGGTTCTACCTACGAGCAGTACGTC. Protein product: CASSLSGSTYEQYV.

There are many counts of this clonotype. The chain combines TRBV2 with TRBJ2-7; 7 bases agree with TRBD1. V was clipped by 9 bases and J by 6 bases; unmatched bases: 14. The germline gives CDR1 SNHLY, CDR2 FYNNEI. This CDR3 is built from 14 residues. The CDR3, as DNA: TGTGCCAGTCACCTCCGGGACAGTTATACCGAGCAGTACTTC. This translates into CASHLRDSYTEQYF.

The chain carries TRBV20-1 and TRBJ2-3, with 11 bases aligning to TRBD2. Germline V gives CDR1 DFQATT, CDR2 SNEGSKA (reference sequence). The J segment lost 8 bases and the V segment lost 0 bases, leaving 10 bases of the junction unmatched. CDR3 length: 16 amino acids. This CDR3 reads CSARDASGGPTATQYF. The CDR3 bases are TGCAGTGCTAGAGATGCTAGCGGGGGGCCAACTGCTACGCAGTATTTT.

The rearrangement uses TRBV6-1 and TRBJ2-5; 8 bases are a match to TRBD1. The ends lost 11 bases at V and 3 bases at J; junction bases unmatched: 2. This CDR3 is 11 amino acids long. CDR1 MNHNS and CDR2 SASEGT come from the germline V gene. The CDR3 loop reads CAGQGEETQYF. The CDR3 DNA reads TGTGCCGGACAGGGAGAAGAGACCCAGTACTTC.

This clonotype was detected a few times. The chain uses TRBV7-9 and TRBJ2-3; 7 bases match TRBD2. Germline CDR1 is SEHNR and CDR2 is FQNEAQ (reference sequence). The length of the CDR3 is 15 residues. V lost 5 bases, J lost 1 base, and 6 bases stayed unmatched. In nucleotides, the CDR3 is TGTGCCAGCAGCCAAACCCGGGGGGGCACAGATACGCAGTATTTT. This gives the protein CASSQTRGGTDTQYF.

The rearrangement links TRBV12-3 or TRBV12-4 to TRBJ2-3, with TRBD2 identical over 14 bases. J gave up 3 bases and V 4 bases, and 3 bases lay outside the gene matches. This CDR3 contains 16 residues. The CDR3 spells CASSWGTSGRTDTQYF. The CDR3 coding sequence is TGTGCCAGCAGTTGGGGGACTAGCGGGAGAACAGATACGCAGTATTTT.

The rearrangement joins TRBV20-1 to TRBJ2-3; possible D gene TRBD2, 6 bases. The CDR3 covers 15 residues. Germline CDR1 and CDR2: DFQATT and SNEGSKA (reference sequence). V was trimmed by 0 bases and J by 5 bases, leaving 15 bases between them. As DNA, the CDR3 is TGCAGTGCTAGAGATCGAGGAGGGCGAGGAGATACGCAGTATTTT. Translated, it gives CSARDRGGRGDTQYF.

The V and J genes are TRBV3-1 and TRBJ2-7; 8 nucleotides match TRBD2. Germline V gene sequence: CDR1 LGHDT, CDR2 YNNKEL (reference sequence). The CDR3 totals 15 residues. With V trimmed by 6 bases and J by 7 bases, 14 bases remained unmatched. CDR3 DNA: TGTGCCAGCAGTCAAAATGGACTAAGCGGGGGTGAGCAGTACTTC. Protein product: CASSQNGLSGGEQYF.

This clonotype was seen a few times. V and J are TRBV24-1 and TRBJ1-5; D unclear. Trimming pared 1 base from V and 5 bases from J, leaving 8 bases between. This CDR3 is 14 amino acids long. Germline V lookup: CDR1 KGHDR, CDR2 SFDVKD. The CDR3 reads CATSDFGFDQPQHF. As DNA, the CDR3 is TGTGCCACCAGTGATTTCGGGTTTGATCAGCCCCAGCATTTT.